A selection of T cell receptor beta chains follows, all from one sample in a study of vaccination and CD4 T cells after COVID-19. No cognate antigen is known for these TCRs. Via MiXCR, TCRdb re-called the PCR reads, giving one row per CDR3 protein. The table shows roughly 24,000 distinct CDR3 sequences, with roughly 42% occurring only once. The source material was CD4+ T cells from blood, cultured in vitro. The receptor set was obtained from a human donor who had recovered from COVID-19. Both conserved end residues are part of each CDR3. A D gene is named only where the DNA matches it firmly. The size entry is marked missing in some rows and otherwise reads once, few, many or a size class.

v_gene,d_gene,abundance,j_gene,CDR3nt,CDR3aa
TRBV28,.,.,TRBJ2-6,TGTGCCAGCAACGGGCAGGGGTTCGCTGGGGCCAACGTCCTGACTTTC,CASNGQGFAGANVLTF
TRBV7-3,.,medium-sized,TRBJ1-6,TGTGCCAGCAGCTTAACAGGGGACGGGAATTCACCCCTCCACTTT,CASSLTGDGNSPLHF
TRBV11-3,.,.,TRBJ2-5,TGTGCCAGCAGCCTGGACCCGTACCAAGAGACCCAGTACTTC,CASSLDPYQETQYF
TRBV7-9,.,.,TRBJ2-7,TGTGCCAGCAGCTTAGCAGGGATCGGCTACGAGCAGTACTTC,CASSLAGIGYEQYF
TRBV10-3,TRBD2,few,TRBJ2-3,TGTGCCATCAGTGAGTCGACTAGCGGGGCAGATACGCAGTATTTT,CAISESTSGADTQYF
TRBV24-1,.,.,TRBJ1-6,TGTGCCACCAGTGATCCTCGACAGATTAATTCACCCCTCCACTTT,CATSDPRQINSPLHF
TRBV2,TRBD1,.,TRBJ1-2,TGTGCCAGCAGTAGACAGGGGGACTATGGCTACACCTTC,CASSRQGDYGYTF
TRBV6-2/TRBV6-3,.,.,TRBJ2-7,TGTGCCAGCAGTCCTCGGGACTACGAGCAGTACTTC,CASSPRDYEQYF
TRBV7-7,.,.,TRBJ2-5,TGTGCTAGCAGCACTAATGGGTTAAGGGAGACCCAGTACTTC,CASSTNGLRETQYF
TRBV20-1,TRBD2,few,TRBJ2-3,TGCAGTGCTCCCGGGACTAGTCGCACAGATACGCAGTATTTT,CSAPGTSRTDTQYF
TRBV6-5,TRBD2,.,TRBJ2-3,TGTGCCAGCAGTTACTCGACGGGACTAGCGGGGGGGCGTCGAGATACGCAGTATTTT,CASSYSTGLAGGRRDTQYF
TRBV6-2/TRBV6-3,.,few,TRBJ2-7,TGTGCCAGCAGTTACTCGGACAGTTACGAGCAGTACTTC,CASSYSDSYEQYF
TRBV5-4,TRBD2,.,TRBJ2-5,TGTGCCAGCAGCGGGGGACTAGCGGGAGAGACCCAGTACTTC,CASSGGLAGETQYF
TRBV10-3,TRBD2,.,TRBJ2-1,TGTGCCATCCGGCGGGAGGGTTCGAATGAGCAGTTCTTC,CAIRREGSNEQFF
TRBV2,TRBD1,.,TRBJ1-4,TGTGCCAGCAGTATTGACAGGGGAAGTGAAAAACTGTTTTTT,CASSIDRGSEKLFF
TRBV18,TRBD1,.,TRBJ2-1,TGTGCCAGCTCACTCGGACAGGCTACCTACAATGAGCAGTTCTTC,CASSLGQATYNEQFF
TRBV4-2,TRBD1,.,TRBJ1-5,TGTGCCAGCAGCCAAGACCCGACAGGGAGGAATAATCAGCCCCAGCATTTT,CASSQDPTGRNNQPQHF
TRBV2,.,few,TRBJ1-6,TGTGCCAGCAGTTCTAACGTAAATTCACCCCTCCACTTT,CASSSNVNSPLHF
TRBV10-2,TRBD1,.,TRBJ1-2,TGCGCCAGCACGATGGGTGGGGCAGGGGGGACTAACTATGGCTACACCTTC,CASTMGGAGGTNYGYTF
TRBV12-3/TRBV12-4,.,.,TRBJ1-1,TGTGCCAGCACCCTAGGGACGGTGAACACTGAAGCTTTCTTT,CASTLGTVNTEAFF
TRBV11-3,TRBD1,once,TRBJ2-7,TGTGCCAGCAGCTTATACAGGGGCTCGGGCTACGAGCAGTACTTC,CASSLYRGSGYEQYF
TRBV11-3,.,.,TRBJ2-4,TGTGCCAGCAGCTTGAGGATCGCGAAAAACATTCAGTACTTC,CASSLRIAKNIQYF
TRBV2,TRBD1,few,TRBJ1-2,TGTGCCAGCACAGGGGGCCCCTATGGCTACACCTTC,CASTGGPYGYTF
TRBV6-1,.,.,TRBJ1-5,TGTGCCAGCAGTGAAGCGCCAGGGTATAGCAATCAGCCCCAGCATTTT,CASSEAPGYSNQPQHF
TRBV4-3,TRBD1,once,TRBJ2-7,TGCGCCAGCAGCCAAGAGGTTAGCTACGGGACAGGGGGTGTGGAGCAGTACTTC,CASSQEVSYGTGGVEQYF
TRBV7-3,.,.,TRBJ2-5,TGTGCCAGCAGCTTAGTCAGGGAAGAGACCCAGTACTTC,CASSLVREETQYF
TRBV9,.,.,TRBJ2-3,TGTGCCAGCAGCGTAGGCGGGAAGATCAACACAGATACGCAGTATTTT,CASSVGGKINTDTQYF
TRBV30,TRBD2,.,TRBJ2-1,TGTGCCTGGAGCCCCGTGGGACTAGCGGGAGTTAGCAATGAGCAGTTCTTC,CAWSPVGLAGVSNEQFF
TRBV20-1,.,.,TRBJ2-7,TGCAGTGCGGGGCTAGGGGGCTACGAGCAGTACTTC,CSAGLGGYEQYF
TRBV20-1,.,few,TRBJ1-1,TGCAGTGCTCTTCCTTGGGACACTGAAGCTTTCTTT,CSALPWDTEAFF
TRBV6-5,TRBD1,.,TRBJ1-3,TGTGCCAGCAGTTACTGGGGACAGGGGACCGGAAACACCATATATTTT,CASSYWGQGTGNTIYF
TRBV12-3/TRBV12-4,TRBD2,few,TRBJ2-7,TGTGCCAGCAGTCTTTGGACTAGCGGGGCCTACGAGCAGTACTTC,CASSLWTSGAYEQYF
TRBV20-1,TRBD2,once,TRBJ2-3,TGCAGTGCCAGGCCCGGGGGGTCCGATACGCAGTATTTT,CSARPGGSDTQYF
TRBV14,.,.,TRBJ2-3,TGTGCCAGCAGCCGGACTACTGGCCTATGGGGGACAGATACGCAGTATTTT,CASSRTTGLWGTDTQYF
TRBV6-2/TRBV6-3,TRBD2,few,TRBJ2-1,TGTGCCAGCAGTTACACCGGCCTAGCGGGGAACAATGAGCAGTTCTTC,CASSYTGLAGNNEQFF
TRBV10-3,.,.,TRBJ1-6,TGTGCCATCAGTGGGGAAGATTCACCCCTCCACTTT,CAISGEDSPLHF
TRBV6-1,.,few,TRBJ1-6,TGTGCCAGCAGGCGGGACTCCACACGTAATTCACCCCTCCACTTT,CASRRDSTRNSPLHF
TRBV20-1,TRBD1,.,TRBJ2-1,TGCAGTGCTAGAGGGGCGGGACAGGGGGTCGGTGCGCCGTTCTACAATGAGCAGTTCTTC,CSARGAGQGVGAPFYNEQFF
TRBV20-1,.,.,TRBJ2-1,TGCAGTGCTAGATTTCCGAAGTCTTTCGCCAATGAGCAGTTCTTC,CSARFPKSFANEQFF
TRBV12-3/TRBV12-4,TRBD2,.,TRBJ2-1,TGTGCCAGCGCTACGGGGGGGTGGGACAATGAGCAGTTCTTC,CASATGGWDNEQFF
TRBV6-5,.,few,TRBJ1-2,TGTGCCAGCAGTTACTCGGATGGCTACACCTTC,CASSYSDGYTF
TRBV20-1,TRBD1,few,TRBJ1-3,TGCAGTGCTATGGACAGGTCTGGAAACACCATATATTTT,CSAMDRSGNTIYF
TRBV20-1,.,few,TRBJ2-7,TGCAGTGCTAGAAAACAGGGATACAGCTCCTACGAGCAGTACTTC,CSARKQGYSSYEQYF
TRBV12-3/TRBV12-4,.,.,TRBJ1-3,TGTGCCAGCAGTTTAGCGGGGATCGCTGGAAACACCATATATTTT,CASSLAGIAGNTIYF
TRBV4-2,TRBD1,.,TRBJ1-1,TGTGCCAGCAGCCAAGGGGGTCGGGACAGGGTGGATCAGGCGAACGCTTTCTTT,CASSQGGRDRVDQANAFF
TRBV20-1,.,.,TRBJ2-5,TGCAGTGCTAGCGGGGACCAAGAGACCCAGTACTTC,CSASGDQETQYF
TRBV14,TRBD2,.,TRBJ2-7,TGTGCCAGCAGCCCCCCTAGCGGGGGGGCGTCCTACGAGCAGTACTTC,CASSPPSGGASYEQYF
TRBV27,.,.,TRBJ2-7,TGTGCCAGCAGTTTTTCCCCGTTCTCCTACGAGCAGTACTTC,CASSFSPFSYEQYF
TRBV24-1,.,.,TRBJ2-7,TGTGCCACCGGAGATGGAGGGATCTACGAGCAGTACTTC,CATGDGGIYEQYF
TRBV5-6,TRBD1,few,TRBJ1-1,TGTGCCACCGGGGGACAGCCGAACACTGAAGCTTTCTTT,CATGGQPNTEAFF
TRBV25-1,.,once,TRBJ2-7,TGTGCCAGCAGTCGAAGGTCTGGACAGCCCATCTTC,CASSRRSGQPIF
TRBV6-2/TRBV6-3,TRBD1,.,TRBJ2-5,TGTGCCATTTCAGACAGGGTCGAGACCCAGTACTTC,CAISDRVETQYF
TRBV6-1,.,.,TRBJ1-2,TGTGCCAGCAGGAGACAGTCTAACTATGGCTACACCTTC,CASRRQSNYGYTF
TRBV6-1,.,.,TRBJ2-5,TGTGCCAGCAGGACAGGTTTCTCGGTAGAGACCCAGTACTTC,CASRTGFSVETQYF
TRBV6-1,TRBD1,.,TRBJ1-5,TGTGCCAGCACCTGCCCCGGGACAGGGCTTTTTAATTATAGCAATCAGCCCCAGCATTTT,CASTCPGTGLFNYSNQPQHF
TRBV2,.,.,TRBJ2-3,TGTGCCAGCAGTGAAGCCGCTAGCGAGACGCAGTATTTT,CASSEAASETQYF
TRBV25-1,.,.,TRBJ1-1,TGTGCCAGCAGTGAATATCAGAACACTGAAGCTTTCTTT,CASSEYQNTEAFF
TRBV24-1,TRBD1,few,TRBJ1-2,TGTGCCACCAGTGGAGGGACAGGGTATGGCTACACCTTC,CATSGGTGYGYTF
TRBV5-4,.,few,TRBJ2-1,TGTGCCAGCAGCTTGGCCGGGAAGAGGGCGAACAATGAGCAGTTCTTC,CASSLAGKRANNEQFF